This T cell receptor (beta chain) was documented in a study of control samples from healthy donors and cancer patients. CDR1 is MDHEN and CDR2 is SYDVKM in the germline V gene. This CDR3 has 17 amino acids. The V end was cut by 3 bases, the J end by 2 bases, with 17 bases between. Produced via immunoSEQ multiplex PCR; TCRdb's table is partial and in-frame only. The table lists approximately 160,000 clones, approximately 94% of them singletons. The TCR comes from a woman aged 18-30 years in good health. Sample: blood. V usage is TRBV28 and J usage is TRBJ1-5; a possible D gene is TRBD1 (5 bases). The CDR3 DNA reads TGTGCCAGCAGTTTGGTTGCCCGGGCGGGGGGCAATCAGCCCCAGCATTTT. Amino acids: CASSLVARAGGNQPQHF. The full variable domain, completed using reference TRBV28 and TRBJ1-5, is DVKVTQSSRYLVKRTGEKVFLECVQDMDHENMFWYRQDPGLGLRLIYFSYDVKMKEKGDIPEGYSVSREKKERFSLILESASTNQTSMYLCASSLVARAGGNQPQHFGDGTRLSIL.